These 12 T cell receptor beta chains originate from one sample sequenced in a study of CD8 T cells in Susac syndrome. Reverse transcription of 0.5 to 1 ug RNA was performed with random hexamers. TCRdb reprocessed the immunoSEQ multiplex PCR reads with MiXCR, giving one entry per CDR3 protein. The sample includes 110,000 to 150,000 distinct CDR3 sequences, about 93% of them seen just once. The material sequenced was CD8+ T cells from PBMCs. The receptors were gathered from a human donor in good health.

V usage is TRBV9 and J usage is TRBJ2-7; D may correspond to TRBD1 or TRBD2 (5 bases each). V shed 3 bases and J shed 0 bases, with 13 bases lying between them. The CDR3 is 15 residues long. Germline values: CDR1 SGDLS, CDR2 YYNGEE. Written as DNA, the CDR3 is TGTGCCAGCAGCGGACGACTGGGGGACTCCTACGAGCAGTACTTC. Protein: CASSGRLGDSYEQYF. Full variable domain (missing parts from reference TRBV9 and TRBJ2-7): DSGVTQTPKHLITATGQRVTLRCSPRSGDLSVYWYQQSLDQGLQFLIQYYNGEERAKGNILERFSAQQFPDLHSELNLSSLELGDSALYFCASSGRLGDSYEQYFGPGTRLTVT.

This rearrangement joins TRBV27 to TRBJ2-7; no clear D. CDR1 is MNHEY and CDR2 is SMNVEV in the germline V gene (reference sequence). The CDR3 extends over 13 amino acids. V shed 6 bases and J shed 0 bases, with 9 bases lying between them. This chain's CDR3 is CASSPQVSYEQYF. CDR3 DNA: TGTGCCAGCAGCCCCCAGGTCTCCTACGAGCAGTACTTC.

CDR3 nucleotide sequence: TGCAGCGTTGAGCGGCGGGTACAAGAGACCCAGTACTTC. Translation gives CSVERRVQETQYF. This chain uses TRBV29-1 with TRBJ2-5; D is perhaps TRBD2 (5 bases). V gave up 3 bases and J gave up 2 bases, with 10 bases separating them. Looked up from germline, CDR1 is SQVTM and CDR2 is ANQGSEA. The CDR3 extends over 13 amino acids.

This chain links TRBV7-9 with TRBJ2-7; 8 bases map to TRBD2. The J segment lost 6 bases and the V segment lost 5 bases, leaving 9 bases of the junction unmatched. This CDR3 has 14 residues. In germline, CDR1 is SEHNR, CDR2 FQNEAQ (reference sequence). The CDR3 coding sequence is TGTGCCAGCAGCCCGGGAGGGGCAGGAAGCGAGCAGTACTTC. Translated: CASSPGGAGSEQYF.

The chain has TRBV9 and TRBJ1-1; unclear D gene. V lost 3 bases and J lost 4, with 10 bases in between. In germline, CDR1 is SGDLS, CDR2 YYNGEE. The CDR3 is made up of 13 amino acids. The DNA of the CDR3 is TGTGCCAGCAGCGGGGCAGTTAGCACTGAAGCTTTCTTT. Residues: CASSGAVSTEAFF.

The chain combines TRBV29-1 with TRBJ2-3; TRBD2 agrees at 8 bases. Trimming took 4 bases from V and 1 from J; bases not matched to a gene: 4. Germline assignment: CDR1 SQVTM and CDR2 ANQGSEA. The CDR3 loop spans 14 amino acids. CDR3 DNA sequence: TGCAGCGTTGGGGGACTAGTGGGCACAGATACGCAGTATTTT. Its protein is CSVGGLVGTDTQYF.

J is TRBJ1-3 and V is TRBV15, with D unclear. This CDR3 comprises 15 residues. Germline CDR1 is LNHNV and CDR2 is YYDKDF (reference sequence). Deletions cut 4 bases from V and 0 bases from J, with 10 bases between. Written as DNA, the CDR3 is TGTGCCACCAGCAATGACGTACGCTCTGGAAACACCATATATTTT. It specifies CATSNDVRSGNTIYF.

This clonotype was recorded a few times. CDR3 sequence: CASSLEGDTQYF. Written as DNA, the CDR3 is TGTGCCAGCAGTTTAGAGGGGGATACGCAGTATTTT. The genes are TRBV12-3 or TRBV12-4 and TRBJ2-3, with D perhaps matching TRBD1 (5 bases). Trimming removed 1 base from V and 6 bases from J, with 5 bases in between. The CDR3 contains 12 residues.

V and J are TRBV20-1 and TRBJ2-7; 7 positions agree with TRBD2. Germline trimming cut 6 bases from V and 3 bases from J; bases unmatched to any gene: 8. The CDR3 runs to 13 residues. The germline V gene has CDR1 DFQATT and CDR2 SNEGSKA (reference sequence). The CDR3 DNA follows: TGCAGTGCCTCTACTAGCGAACGCTACGAGCAGTACTTC. Translating it yields CSASTSERYEQYF.

The count of this clonotype is one. V is TRBV2 and J is TRBJ2-7; 7 bases are shared with TRBD1. Trimming took 7 bases from V and 0 from J; bases not matched to a gene: 3. The CDR3 contains 13 residues. The germline V gene encodes CDR1 SNHLY and CDR2 FYNNEI. The chain's CDR3 is CASITGDSYEQYF. Written as DNA, the CDR3 is TGTGCCAGCATTACAGGGGACTCCTACGAGCAGTACTTC.

The V and J genes are TRBV6-5 and TRBJ2-7; D is undetermined. CDR1 is MNHEY, CDR2 SVGAGI, per germline. This CDR3 contains 13 residues. V gave up 2 bases and J gave up 3 bases, with 8 bases separating them. The chain's CDR3 is CASSYGRLYEQYF. The CDR3, as DNA: TGTGCCAGCAGTTACGGGCGACTCTACGAGCAGTACTTC.

The gene calls are TRBV30 and TRBJ2-7; 9 nucleotides agree with TRBD1. Germline CDR1 GTSNPN, CDR2 SVGIG (reference sequence). J lost 0 bases, V lost 2 bases, and 5 bases had no gene match. The CDR3 spans 15 residues. CDR3 DNA sequence: TGTGCCTGGAGTCCGGACAGGGGCCTCTCCTACGAGCAGTACTTC. This codes for CAWSPDRGLSYEQYF.